The present T cell receptor (beta chain) was sequenced within a study of Tregs in tolerant kidney transplant recipients (dated by TCRdb to between 2018 and 2021). With respect to the entire study: Additional Treg samples were obtained from an approximately three-day mixed lymphocyte reaction with belatacept, with some samples followed by a 5-day donor restimulation, before recipient CD4+CD25+CD127- cells were sorted. Antibodies distinguished recipient from donor cells when sorting primary belatacept mixed lymphocyte reaction cultures. The study applied TCRbeta sequencing to find donor-specific regulatory T cells before combined kidney and bone marrow transplantation and then followed those same cells after transplant. TCRbeta repertoire sequencing was used in 3 healthy controls to compare several ways of expanding Tregs specific for an allogeneic donor. The investigation overall reported the following: The study was limited by small patient numbers, and the findings need validation in larger populations and under other immunosuppression protocols. The most biologically relevant and donor-specific TCRbeta repertoire appeared to be identified by expanding Tregs with activated donor B cells. Although technical replication error seemed to be minimal, the question of biological reproducibility was not addressed directly.

Healthy control blood was obtained either as purchased buffy coats or from healthy volunteers. Healthy control blood was processed to PBMCs with a Ficoll density gradient and then cryopreserved, whereas patient PBMCs were collected both before and after transplant. This clone was observed at least ten times. Its cognate antigen has yet to be identified. Base qualities were left out, and no much larger clone turns up one base away. For TCRbeta CDR3 sequencing, genomic DNA was extracted from sorted cells using the QIAGEN DNeasy Blood and Tissue Kit. High-throughput TCRbeta CDR3 sequencing, including PCR amplification with bias correction and internal controls, was performed commercially through immunoSEQ. The authors processed their data as follows. Unique productive TCRbeta sequences were defined by CDR3 nucleotide sequence when primers matched and otherwise by CDR3 amino acid sequence together with Vbeta and Jbeta genes. Sequences were defined as donor-reactive when expanded at least 5-fold in CFSE-low cells versus unstimulated cells and present at a frequency of at least 0.01% in CFSE-low cells. Jensen-Shannon divergence calculated on the top 100 TCRbeta sequences ranked by frequency was used to measure repertoire divergence. For samples with multiple sequencing runs, sorting error was corrected separately for each run before the runs were pooled. The clones in this table, taken by TCRdb from immuneACCESS, are in-frame only. Not every clone is retained; where verified, under half of the shortfall comes from an unresolved V gene, and the cause of the rest is unknown. The V and J calls and clone size were taken over from that table, and D and trimming were inferred from the DNA. The sample data list fewer than 20,000 clones, and more than 60% of these were observed just once. The ten largest clones take up under 4% of the sample.

CDR1 and CDR2 were assigned from the germline V gene (reference sequence) as SEHNR and FQNEAQ. Unmatched junction bases come to 8, with V trimmed by 4 bases and J by 4 bases. From the cysteine up to the phenylalanine, the CDR3 has a length of 15 residues. Only CDR3 DNA remains: 45 bases, in frame from the first base. The chain was built from TRBV7-9 and TRBJ1-2, with TRBD1 identical over 8 junction bases. This TCR derives from a human donor in good health. The source material was Tregs from blood cultured with allogeneic cells. The sequenced DNA is TGTGCCAGCAGCTCGAGCGACAGGGGTACCTATGGCTACACCTTC. Translated, it gives CASSSSDRGTYGYTF.